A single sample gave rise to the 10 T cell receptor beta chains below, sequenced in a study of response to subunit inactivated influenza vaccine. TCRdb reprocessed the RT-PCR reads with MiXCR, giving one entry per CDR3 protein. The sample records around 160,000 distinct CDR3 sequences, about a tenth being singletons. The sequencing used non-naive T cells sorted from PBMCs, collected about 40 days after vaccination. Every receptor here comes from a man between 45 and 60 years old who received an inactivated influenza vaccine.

The CDR3 nucleotides are TGTGCCAGCTCACCGGGACTAGCTACCAATGAGCAGTTCTTC. It is translated as CASSPGLATNEQFF. The chain uses TRBV18 and TRBJ2-1, with 9 bases fitting TRBD2. Trimming at V came to 3 bases and at J to 6 bases, leaving 3 bases not matched to a gene. The CDR3 has 14 amino acids. Germline CDR1 is KGHSH and CDR2 is LQKENI.

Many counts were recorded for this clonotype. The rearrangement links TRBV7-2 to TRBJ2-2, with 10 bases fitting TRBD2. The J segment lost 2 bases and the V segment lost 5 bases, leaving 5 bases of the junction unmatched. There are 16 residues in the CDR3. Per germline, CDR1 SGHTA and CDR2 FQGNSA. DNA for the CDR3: TGTGCCAGCAGCCCGAGGACTAGCGGCAACACCGGGGAGCTGTTTTTT. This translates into CASSPRTSGNTGELFF.

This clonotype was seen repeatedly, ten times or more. This CDR3 is CASNQDRAGEQYF. CDR3 DNA sequence: TGTGCCAGCAACCAGGACAGGGCGGGAGAGCAGTACTTC. The chain joins TRBV13 to TRBJ2-7; 8 nucleotides match TRBD1. Germline CDR1 reads PRHDT; CDR2 reads FYEKMQ (reference sequence). Unmatched junction bases numbered 9, after V lost 7 bases and J lost 7 bases. The CDR3 runs 13 residues.

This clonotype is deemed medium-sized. CDR3 nucleotide sequence: TGTGCCAGCAGCCCCTCGGGACGGCTGCTAAGCTCCTACAATGAGCAGTTCTTC. This sequence encodes CASSPSGRLLSSYNEQFF. The chain recombines TRBV7-2 with TRBJ2-1; D assignment may be TRBD1 or TRBD2 (5 bases each). Germline V CDR1 and CDR2: SGHTA, FQGNSA. The ends were cut back, 5 bases at V and 0 bases at J, with 20 bases in the middle. This CDR3 spans 18 amino acids.

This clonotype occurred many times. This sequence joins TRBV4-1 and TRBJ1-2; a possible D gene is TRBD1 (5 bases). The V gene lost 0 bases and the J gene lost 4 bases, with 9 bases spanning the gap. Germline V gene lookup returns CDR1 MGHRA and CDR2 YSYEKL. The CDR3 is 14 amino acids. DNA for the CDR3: TGCGCCAGCAGCCAAGATAGGGGTACCTATGGCTACACCTTC. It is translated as CASSQDRGTYGYTF.

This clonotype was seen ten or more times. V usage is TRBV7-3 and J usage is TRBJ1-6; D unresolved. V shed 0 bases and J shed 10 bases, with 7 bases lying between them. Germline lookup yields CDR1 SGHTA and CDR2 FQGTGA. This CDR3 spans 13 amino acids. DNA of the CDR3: TGTGCCAGCAGCTTAACGAAGGAATCACCCCTCCACTTT. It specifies CASSLTKESPLHF.

CDR3 protein: CASSQGKGPDTQYF. For the CDR3, the DNA is TGCGCCAGCAGCCAAGGCAAAGGCCCAGATACGCAGTATTTT. The chain recombines TRBV4-3 with TRBJ2-3, with D uncertain. The CDR3 runs to 14 residues. V gave up 1 base and J gave up 4 bases, with 9 bases separating them. The V gene's germline CDR1 is LGHNA and CDR2 YSLEER.

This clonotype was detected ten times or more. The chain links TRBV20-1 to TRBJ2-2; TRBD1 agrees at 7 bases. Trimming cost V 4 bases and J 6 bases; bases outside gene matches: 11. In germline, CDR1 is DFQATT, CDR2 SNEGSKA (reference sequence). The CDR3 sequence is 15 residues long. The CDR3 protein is CSATRQGSRPGELFF. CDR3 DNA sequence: TGCAGTGCTACTAGACAGGGAAGTCGGCCCGGGGAGCTGTTTTTT.

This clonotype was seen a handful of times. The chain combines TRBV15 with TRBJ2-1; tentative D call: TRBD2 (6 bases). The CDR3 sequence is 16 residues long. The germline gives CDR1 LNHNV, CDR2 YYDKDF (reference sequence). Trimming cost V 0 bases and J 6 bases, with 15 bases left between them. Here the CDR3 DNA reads TGTGCCACCAGCAGAGATTTCGGGGGAGTGGTCAATGAGCAGTTCTTC. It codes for CATSRDFGGVVNEQFF. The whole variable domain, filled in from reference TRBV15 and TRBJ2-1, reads DAMVIQNPRYQVTQFGKPVTLSCSQTLNHNVMYWYQQKSSQAPKLLFHYYDKDFNNEADTPDNFQSRRPNTSFCFLDIRSPGLGDTAMYLCATSRDFGGVVNEQFFGPGTRLTVL.

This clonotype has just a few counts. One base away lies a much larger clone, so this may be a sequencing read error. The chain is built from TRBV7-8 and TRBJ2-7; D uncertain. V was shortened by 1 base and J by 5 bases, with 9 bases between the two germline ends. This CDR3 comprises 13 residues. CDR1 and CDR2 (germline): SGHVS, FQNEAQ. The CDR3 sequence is CASSLVSIHEQYF. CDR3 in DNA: TGTGCCAGCAGCTTAGTCTCTATCCACGAGCAGTACTTC.